The 22 T cell receptor beta chains in this list originate from one sample, sequenced in a study of blood T cell repertoires in COVID-19. The table came from immunoSEQ multiplex PCR; TCRdb's copy has only in-frame clones and leaves some out. The table has under 150,000 clones, about 84% seen once. Material: peripheral blood. These receptors originate from a man aged 55 to 69 with active or convalescent COVID-19.

V usage is TRBV6-5 and J usage is TRBJ2-2; 10 nucleotides agree with TRBD1. The CDR3 has 15 amino acids. V was clipped by 7 bases and J by 6 bases; unmatched bases: 8. In germline, CDR1 is MNHEY, CDR2 SVGAGI. The CDR3 is CASNRRDRGSGELFF. DNA for the CDR3: TGTGCCAGCAATCGTAGGGACAGGGGTTCCGGGGAGCTGTTTTTT.

J is TRBJ2-7 and V is TRBV3-1 (or the pseudogene TRBV3-2), with D uncertain. This CDR3 comprises 12 residues. In germline, CDR1 is LGHDT, CDR2 YNNKEL (reference sequence). Trimming took 1 base from V and 2 from J, leaving 3 bases between them. In DNA, the CDR3 is TGTGCCAGCAGCCAAGTCACCTACGAGCAGTACTTC. It yields the protein CASSQVTYEQYF.

The chain employs TRBV5-6 and TRBJ2-3, with 7 bases identical to TRBD1. CDR1 is SGHDT and CDR2 is YYEEEE in the germline V gene. This CDR3 is built from 16 residues. The ends lost 1 base at V and 2 bases at J; junction bases unmatched: 7. For the CDR3, the DNA is TGTGCCAGCAGCTTGAGAGGACAGGCATTCACAGATACGCAGTATTTT. The encoded protein is CASSLRGQAFTDTQYF.

Only a few counts were recorded for this clone. V gene TRBV7-8 combines with J gene TRBJ1-5; D is unclear. Germline CDR1 reads SGHVS; CDR2 reads FQNEAQ. CDR3 size: 14 residues. Trimming stripped 4 bases from V and 12 bases from J, with 19 bases between. The CDR3 DNA reads as TGTGCCAGCAGCTCGGGGAGATCGGGGTGGGTCCAGCATTTT. This translates into CASSSGRSGWVQHF.

The rearrangement uses TRBV6-6 and TRBJ1-1; D is possibly TRBD1 (5 bases). CDR1 and CDR2 (germline): MNHNY, SVGAGI (reference sequence). Between the trimmed V and J ends, which lost 0 bases and 7 bases, there was a span of 15 bases. CDR3 length equals 15 residues. The CDR3 reads CASSYSKGPGGEAFF. The CDR3 bases are TGTGCCAGCAGTTACTCGAAGGGGCCCGGGGGTGAAGCTTTCTTT.

A few counts support this clone. The chain couples TRBV27 to TRBJ1-2; 10 bases align to TRBD1. The junction had 8 bases not matched to a gene; V was cut back by 6 bases and J by 4 bases. The germline CDR1 and CDR2 sequences are MNHEY and SMNVEV (reference sequence). CDR3 size: 15 residues. CDR3 sequence (DNA): TGTGCCAGCAGACGGGGGGACAGGGGTCTCTATGGCTACACCTTC. This translates into CASRRGDRGLYGYTF.

The chain employs TRBV11-3 and TRBJ2-1; 7 bases are shared with TRBD1. The V and J ends lost 5 bases and 6 bases, in that order; junction bases with no gene match: 10. This CDR3 is 15 amino acids long. Germline V gives CDR1 SGHNT, CDR2 YENEEA. The CDR3 protein is CASSLGQAPINEQFF. For the CDR3, the DNA is TGTGCCAGCAGCCTCGGACAGGCCCCCATCAATGAGCAGTTCTTC.

The gene calls are TRBV29-1 and TRBJ2-3; the match to TRBD2 covers 13 bases. Unmatched junction bases numbered 1, after V lost 6 bases and J lost 1 base. Germline-derived CDR1 and CDR2 are SQVTM and ANQGSEA. CDR3 length: 14 amino acids. The CDR3, as DNA: TGCAGCGTAGGACTAGCGGGGGGCACAGATACGCAGTATTTT. This translates into CSVGLAGGTDTQYF.

The rearrangement links TRBV7-2 to TRBJ1-2, with 8 bases fitting TRBD1. Germline V gene lookup returns CDR1 SGHTA and CDR2 FQGNSA. The CDR3 covers 11 residues. V was pared by 4 bases and J by 14 bases, with 6 bases of the junction left unmatched. Here the CDR3 DNA reads TGTGCCAGCAGCTCGCGGGACAGGCCAACCTTC. Amino acid sequence: CASSSRDRPTF.

The V gene is TRBV27, the J gene TRBJ2-1; 12 positions agree with TRBD2. There are 14 residues in the CDR3. Trimming took 3 bases from V and 7 from J; bases not matched to a gene: 1. Germline assignment: CDR1 MNHEY and CDR2 SMNVEV (reference sequence). CDR3 DNA sequence: TGTGCCAGCAGTTTGACTAGCGGGAGTAATGAGCAGTTCTTC. It encodes CASSLTSGSNEQFF.

The chain combines TRBV5-4 with TRBJ2-7; maybe TRBD1 (6 bases). This CDR3 comprises 14 residues. Germline V CDR1 and CDR2: SGHNT, YYREEE (reference sequence). Trimming cost V 1 base and J 6 bases, with 14 bases left between them. CDR3 amino acids: CASSLRQAPSEQYF. The CDR3 DNA follows: TGTGCCAGCAGCTTGCGACAGGCACCTTCCGAGCAGTACTTC.

The rearrangement joins TRBV28 to TRBJ2-2; the match to TRBD1 covers 8 bases. V was pared by 8 bases and J by 5 bases, with 7 bases of the junction left unmatched. This CDR3 is built from 14 residues. The germline V gene has CDR1 MDHEN and CDR2 SYDVKM. As DNA, the CDR3 is TGTGCCAGCCGAACCGGGACAGGAACCGGGGAGCTGTTTTTT. Encoded protein: CASRTGTGTGELFF.

The chain has TRBV19 and TRBJ1-1; a possible D gene is TRBD1 (5 bases). Germline assignment: CDR1 LNHDA and CDR2 SQIVND (reference sequence). Trimming took off 10 bases at V and 1 base at J, with 19 bases between the two ends. The CDR3 loop spans 15 amino acids. CDR3 sequence: CATSDRDLKNTEAFF. In DNA form, the CDR3 reads TGTGCCACCTCCGACCGGGACTTAAAGAACACTGAAGCTTTCTTT.

For this clone: The junction differs from germline at one of its ends, possibly a read error. The chain carries TRBV5-6 and TRBJ2-5, with TRBD2 matching over 7 bases. This CDR3 contains 14 residues. Germline V gene lookup returns CDR1 SGHDT and CDR2 YYEEEE. CDR3: CASSLGGGQGTQYF. The CDR3 DNA reads as TGTGCCAGCAGCCTGGGGGGAGGGCAAGGGACCCAGTACTTC.

The V gene is TRBV14, the J gene TRBJ1-1, with a weak D call TRBD1 (6 bases). The length of the CDR3 is 13 residues. Germline CDR1 reads SGHDN; CDR2 reads FVKESK. Deletions cut 7 bases from V and 1 base from J, with 10 bases between. The CDR3 here is CASNRVPNTEAFF. The CDR3, as DNA: TGTGCCAGCAACAGGGTTCCGAACACTGAAGCTTTCTTT. Looking up the rest from reference TRBV14 and TRBJ1-1 gives the full variable domain: EAGVTQFPSHSVIEKGQTVTLRCDPISGHDNLYWYRRVMGKEIKFLLHFVKESKQDESGMPNNRFLAERTGGTYSTLKVQPAELEDSGVYFCASNRVPNTEAFFGQGTRLTVV.

The chain couples TRBV5-1 to TRBJ1-2, with D possibly being TRBD1 (5 bases). Trimming cost V 0 bases and J 4 bases, with 13 bases left between them. Germline V CDR1 and CDR2: SGHRS, YFSETQ. This CDR3 comprises 15 residues. The CDR3 region has the DNA TGCGCCAGCAGCTTGGGGGCAGGGATGGCCTATGGCTACACCTTC. Protein product: CASSLGAGMAYGYTF.

The V and J genes are TRBV7-8 and TRBJ1-3; no definite D call. Germline CDR1 and CDR2: SGHVS and FQNEAQ. Trimming left V 5 bases short and J 0 bases short, with 17 bases between. This CDR3 comprises 17 residues. CDR3 sequence (DNA): TGTGCCAGCAGCCTCGGGAGGGTGTTGAGCTCTGGAAACACCATATATTTT. It yields the protein CASSLGRVLSSGNTIYF.

The rearrangement links TRBV28 to TRBJ2-2; 7 nucleotides align to TRBD2. CDR3 size: 13 residues. CDR1 MDHEN and CDR2 SYDVKM come from the germline V gene. Trimming removed 6 bases from V and 6 bases from J; junction bases left unmatched: 4. This CDR3 reads CASRPGGPGELFF. The CDR3 DNA reads TGTGCCAGCAGGCCGGGGGGTCCCGGGGAGCTGTTTTTT.

The genes are TRBV6-5 and TRBJ2-5; 10 bases match TRBD1. Germline-derived CDR1 and CDR2 are MNHEY and SVGAGI. This CDR3 is 12 amino acids long. Trimming cost V 8 bases and J 4 bases; bases outside gene matches: 1. The CDR3 is CASGTGAETQYF. The CDR3 DNA reads as TGTGCCAGCGGGACAGGGGCAGAGACCCAGTACTTC.

This clone was picked up one time. The CDR3 here is CASSLDGTPGDTQYF. In DNA form, the CDR3 reads TGTGCCAGCAGCTTAGATGGGACACCGGGGGATACGCAGTATTTT. The chain recombines TRBV11-3 with TRBJ2-3; D perhaps matches TRBD1 (6 bases). This CDR3 is 15 amino acids long. The germline CDR1 and CDR2 sequences are SGHNT and YENEEA. V gave up 0 bases and J gave up 6 bases, with 13 bases separating them.

Only a few counts were recorded for this clone. The chain uses TRBV6-5 and TRBJ1-1; D remains ambiguous. In germline, CDR1 is MNHEY, CDR2 SVGAGI. The CDR3 extends over 11 amino acids. V dropped 6 bases and J dropped 10 bases, with 12 bases sitting between them. In DNA form, the CDR3 reads TGTGCCAGCAGACATTCTGGGCGAGCTTTCTTT. This gives the protein CASRHSGRAFF.

V gene TRBV10-3 combines with J gene TRBJ2-3; TRBD1 matches at 8 bases. Germline CDR1 and CDR2: ENHRY and SYGVKD. The CDR3 is made up of 15 amino acids. Unmatched junction bases numbered 4, after V lost 3 bases and J lost 2 bases. The CDR3 here is CAISDRTGFTDTQYF. CDR3 nucleotide sequence: TGTGCCATCAGTGACAGGACAGGGTTCACAGATACGCAGTATTTT.